This T cell receptor (beta chain) was profiled in a study of Graves' ophthalmopathy and Graves' hyperthyroidism listed by TCRdb under 2018. Study-wide context: Peripheral blood was collected at initial diagnosis, prior to any treatment. The study used TCR beta repertoire signatures to distinguish Graves' ophthalmopathy from Graves' hyperthyroidism and to predict progression to ophthalmopathy. In total, 135 blood samples were TCR-sequenced: 40 to 45 ophthalmopathy, 75 hyperthyroidism and some 17 hyperthyroidism-to-ophthalmopathy patients. To explore V-J signatures that distinguish ophthalmopathy from hyperthyroidism, a discovery set of 95 to 100 patients was enrolled, made up of more than 40 with ophthalmopathy and 55 to 65 with stable hyperthyroidism. The independent validation cohort included 18 hyperthyroidism patients plus 17 patients who later progressed from hyperthyroidism to ophthalmopathy. In over five hyperthyroidism patients, the T-cell repertoires found in thyroid tissue were compared with those found in blood. Following sample collection, hyperthyroidism patients were given methimazole at a starting dose of 30 mg daily, and ophthalmopathy patients were given high-dose intravenous methylprednisolone.

On the study overall, not on this receptor specifically: The 13-signature model separated ophthalmopathy from stable hyperthyroidism with around 90% sensitivity and approximately 81% specificity in cross-validation, and 80%/75% in the test set. In validation, the model predicted ophthalmopathy progression with more than 70% sensitivity and approximately 75% specificity; roughly eleven predicted patients were CT-confirmed with GO in a median of approximately six months. Most expanded thyroid clonotypes with frequency above 0.001 were also detected in blood, suggesting blood repertoires may reflect the thyroid immune response. Sample size was not statistically predetermined, and group allocation was not concealed from the investigators.

For repertoire sequencing, the TCR beta CDR3 regions were amplified from RNA transcripts. HTBI primers and the Qiagen OneStep RT-PCR kit were used in a first-round RT-PCR, which was followed by a second-round multiplex PCR, size selection and purification. The libraries underwent paired-end sequencing with 100 bp reads on an Illumina HiSeq2000. The authors' pipeline ran thus. SOAPnuke was used to process the reads, throwing out any read that had adapters, had uncalled bases, had a mean Phred below 15, or lacked an exact constant-primer or identifier match. High-quality paired reads were merged with COPE v1.2.5. Each unique nucleotide sequence was treated as a clonotype, and MiTCR v1.1 was used to align the clonotypes to the IMGT TRB V, D and J references. Only V-J combinations with frequency above 0.0001 were analysed, covering 99.2% of repertoires. For each V-J combination, a TCR clonal expansion and chaos score was defined as F50 clonal expansion divided by the chaos observed in the TCRdist matrix. Welch's t-statistics and random forest were used to narrow the features down to 13 V-J combinations, which were then fed into a naive Bayes classifier. The similarity between thyroid and blood repertoires was quantified using the Morisita-Horn index. TCRdb reprocessing: public reads trimmed at Q25 with fastp, clones called with MiXCR, in-frame beta chains kept. Here each entry gathers all rows of one CDR3 protein and keeps the most common genes and DNA. The V and J calls reflect TCRdb's pipeline rather than the authors' work. In this sample the table shows 340,000 or so distinct CDR3 sequences, roughly a sixth of which occur a single time. Approximately 13% of the sample lies in the top ten.

Its CDR3 holds 14 amino acids, cysteine through phenylalanine. The kept DNA is CDR3 alone, 42 bases in frame from the first base. Trimming at the junction amounts to 4 bases on V and 1 base on J, and the germline ends lie 10 bases apart. CDR1 and CDR2, looked up from the germline V gene (reference sequence), are LGHDT and YNNKEL. Patients with ophthalmopathy had moderately to severely active disease, with a Clinical Activity Score of 3 or more, a NOSPECS grade of 4 or more, and a disease duration of less than 3 months. Patients with other autoimmune diseases, uncontrolled infections, pregnancy or lactation were excluded from the study. Clinical symptoms, serum thyroxine, TRAb, thyroid ultrasound and orbital computed tomography formed the basis of the diagnosis. Using Ficoll-Paque density gradient centrifugation, PBMCs were isolated from approximately 11 ml of fresh peripheral blood. Trizol reagent was used to extract the total RNA, and its quality was then checked on an Agilent 2100 Bioanalyzer.

At least ten counts were recorded for this clonotype. This receptor's antigen is unknown. No qualities accompany the bases; no much larger clone lies one base away. Sequenced material: peripheral blood. The rearrangement combines TRBV3-1 with TRBJ1-1; the D gene remains uncertain. The source of this sequence is an adult man with Graves' ophthalmopathy. The DNA is TGTGCCAGCAGCCCGGAAGCTCGGAACACTGAAGCTTTCTTT. It encodes CASSPEARNTEAFF. The CDR3, completed at both ends by the reference TRBV3-1 and TRBJ1-1 genes, gives the full variable domain DTAVSQTPKYLVTQMGNDKSIKCEQNLGHDTMYWYKQDSKKFLKIMFSYNNKELIINETVPNRFSPKSPDKAHLNLHINSLELGDSAVYFCASSPEARNTEAFFGQGTRLTVV.